This T cell receptor beta chain was found in a study of PD-L1 blockade in urothelial cancer. Study as a whole: The patients' atezolizumab therapy, 1,200 mg intravenously every 3 weeks, started in 2014. Median T cell yield per blood sample was around 130,000 cells.

The protocol was immunoSEQ multiplex PCR, while the TCRdb copy is restricted to in-frame clones and leaves out a portion. The table shows about 95,000 clones, with 85% to 90% occurring only once. Time point in this sample: pretreatment peripheral blood. Patients' urothelial carcinoma was locally advanced or metastatic. Pretreatment sampling and on-treatment sampling together yielded between 1 and 8 samples for each patient. Germline V gene lookup returns CDR1 GTSNPN and CDR2 SVGIG (reference sequence). This CDR3 region has 12 residues. V was shortened by 2 bases and J by 4 bases, with 8 bases between the two germline ends.

The sequence came from a man aged 55 to 70 with urothelial cancer. The chain joins TRBV30 to TRBJ1-1, with D tentatively TRBD1 (5 bases). The sequences come from PBMCs, collected around atezolizumab (anti-PD-L1) treatment. The CDR3 here is CAWSRQSTEAFF. Here the CDR3 DNA reads TGTGCCTGGAGTAGACAGAGCACTGAAGCTTTCTTT.